The sequence of this TCR beta chain was determined in a study of graft-versus-host responses after intestinal transplantation. Study-wide context: Multivisceral, liver-intestinal, or isolated intestinal grafts went to recipients. Anti-thymocyte globulin induction, then tacrolimus and steroids for around three years, went to all recipients.

Points from the study as a whole: Allografts of one patient group, those with graft-donor T cell macrochimerism, had high graft-versus-host to host-versus-graft clonal ratios. Detection of GvH clones occurred in recipient marrow, and some had their first appearance in ileum or blood.

The assay was immunoSEQ multiplex PCR, and TCRdb's table has in-frame clones only and misses some. The sample yields approximately 110,000 clones, over 85% seen once. The V gene end was trimmed by 1 base and the J gene end by 4 bases; junction bases not matched to a gene: 7. The CDR3 is 17 amino acids. The V gene's germline CDR1 is MGHRA and CDR2 YSYEKL. This clone was detected only once. Antigen specificity is unknown. The material sequenced was unstimulated CD4+ T cells sorted from spleen or lymph node cells, taken before transplant. This chain links TRBV4-1 with TRBJ1-3, with 10 positions matching TRBD1. This receptor was identified in a human donor who was the organ donor for an intestinal transplant. In DNA form, the CDR3 reads TGCGCCAGCAGCCAAGGCAGGGGACAGGGGTTGGGAAACACCATATATTTT. It encodes CASSQGRGQGLGNTIYF.